Each of the 4 T cell receptor beta chains below was sequenced from the same sample in a study of T cells after yellow fever vaccination. Each CDR3 protein gets one entry after TCRdb re-called the 5' RACE reads with MiXCR. Of about 360,000 distinct CDR3 sequences listed, 6.2% are singletons. This material consisted of PBMCs, taken 5 days after the yellow fever booster vaccination. The receptors shown here come from a man aged 25 to 40 who received the YFV17D yellow fever vaccine.

This clonotype was counted many times. The CDR3 bases are TGTGCCAGCAGCTTAGAGTCGACTAGCGGGAGAACAGATACGCAGTATTTT. It translates to CASSLESTSGRTDTQYF. The chain employs TRBV11-2 and TRBJ2-3, with 12 bases lining up with TRBD2. The length of the CDR3 is 17 residues. The V gene's germline CDR1 is SGHAT and CDR2 FQNNGV. Germline trimming cut 0 bases from V and 3 bases from J; bases unmatched to any gene: 4.

V usage is TRBV11-2 and J usage is TRBJ1-1; D is undetermined. The CDR3 is 12 amino acids. Trimming stripped 2 bases from V and 4 bases from J, with 5 bases between. CDR1 SGHAT and CDR2 FQNNGV come from the germline V gene. The CDR3 sequence is CASSLISTEAFF. The CDR3 DNA reads as TGTGCCAGCAGCTTAATTAGCACTGAAGCTTTCTTT.

There are many counts of this clonotype. This rearrangement joins TRBV5-1 to TRBJ2-2, with 8 bases that match TRBD2. With V trimmed by 4 bases and J by 0 bases, 5 bases remained unmatched. CDR1 and CDR2 (germline): SGHRS, YFSETQ. The CDR3 consists of 16 residues. The DNA for the CDR3 is TGCGCCAGCAGCCACGGGACTAGTGCGAACACCGGGGAGCTGTTTTTT. Translated: CASSHGTSANTGELFF. The full variable domain, with the rest looked up from reference TRBV5-1 and TRBJ2-2, is KAGVTQTPRYLIKTRGQQVTLSCSPISGHRSVSWYQQTPGQGLQFLFEYFSETQRNKGNFPGRFSGRQFSNSRSEMNVSTLELGDSALYLCASSHGTSANTGELFFGEGSRLTVL.

This clonotype was observed a handful of times. V is TRBV28 and J is TRBJ2-7; 7 bases match TRBD2. V lost 11 bases to trimming and J lost 3 bases; unmatched junction nucleotides: 10. CDR1 and CDR2 (germline): MDHEN, SYDVKM. The CDR3 sequence is 13 residues long. Written as DNA, the CDR3 is TGTGCCGTGGGACTAACCCCCCTCTACGAGCAGTACTTC. Its translation: CAVGLTPLYEQYF.